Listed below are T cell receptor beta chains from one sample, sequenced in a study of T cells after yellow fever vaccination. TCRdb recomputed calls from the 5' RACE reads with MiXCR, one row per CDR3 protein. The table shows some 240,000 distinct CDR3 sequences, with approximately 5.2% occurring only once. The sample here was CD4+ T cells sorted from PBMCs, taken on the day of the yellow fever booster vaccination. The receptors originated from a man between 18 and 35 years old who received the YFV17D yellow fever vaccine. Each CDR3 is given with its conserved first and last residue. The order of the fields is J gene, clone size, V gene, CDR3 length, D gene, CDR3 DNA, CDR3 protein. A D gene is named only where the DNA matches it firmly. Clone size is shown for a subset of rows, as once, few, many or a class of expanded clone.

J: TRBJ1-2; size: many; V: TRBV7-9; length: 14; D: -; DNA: TGTGCCAGCAGCCCCCCCCTGGGGGCAAGTGGCTACACCTTC; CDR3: CASSPPLGASGYTF
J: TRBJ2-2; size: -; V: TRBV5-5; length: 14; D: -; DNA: TGTGCCAGCAGCGCCGGGACGAACACCGGGGAGCTGTTTTTT; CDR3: CASSAGTNTGELFF
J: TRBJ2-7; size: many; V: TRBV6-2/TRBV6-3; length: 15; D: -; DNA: TGTGCCAGCAGTCCAACCCCCGGGGGCCTCTACGAGCAGTACTTC; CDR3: CASSPTPGGLYEQYF
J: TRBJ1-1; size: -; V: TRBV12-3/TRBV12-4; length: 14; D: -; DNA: TGTGCCAGCAGTCGCCACTGGGGTAGCACTGAAGCTTTCTTT; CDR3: CASSRHWGSTEAFF
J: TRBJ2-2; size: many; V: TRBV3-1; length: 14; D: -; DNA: TGTGCCAGCAGCCAAGAAGGGGCAACCGGGGAGCTGTTTTTT; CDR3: CASSQEGATGELFF
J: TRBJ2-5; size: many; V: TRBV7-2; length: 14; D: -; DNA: TGTGCCAGCAGCTTAGCGGGGGGGCGAGAGACCCAGTACTTC; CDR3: CASSLAGGRETQYF
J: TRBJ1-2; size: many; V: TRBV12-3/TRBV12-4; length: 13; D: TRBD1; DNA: TGTGCCAGCAGTCCACGGGACAGTTATGGCTACACCTTC; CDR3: CASSPRDSYGYTF
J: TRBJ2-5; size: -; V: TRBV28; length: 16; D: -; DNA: TGTGCCAGCAGCTCCATAGGAGGGGGGGCCTGGGAGACCCAGTACTTC; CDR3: CASSSIGGGAWETQYF
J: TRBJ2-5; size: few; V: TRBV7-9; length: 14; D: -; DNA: TGTGCCAGCAGCTTAGCGAATATGAAGATGGCCCAGTACTTC; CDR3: CASSLANMKMAQYF
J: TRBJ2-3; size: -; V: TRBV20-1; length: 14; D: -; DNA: TGCAGTGCTAGAAGGGTCAGGAGCACAGATACGCAGTATTTT; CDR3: CSARRVRSTDTQYF
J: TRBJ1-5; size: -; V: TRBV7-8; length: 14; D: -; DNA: TGTGCCAGCAGCGCTAGGGAGGGCAATCAGCCCCAGCATTTT; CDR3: CASSAREGNQPQHF
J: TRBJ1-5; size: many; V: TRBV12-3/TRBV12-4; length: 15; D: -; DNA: TGTGCCAGCAGTACCCAGGGTAGGGGCGATCAGCCCCAGCATTTT; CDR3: CASSTQGRGDQPQHF
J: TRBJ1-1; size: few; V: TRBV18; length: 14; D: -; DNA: TGTGCCAGCTCACCGGGCCAGGTGGGCACTGAAGCTTTCTTT; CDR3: CASSPGQVGTEAFF
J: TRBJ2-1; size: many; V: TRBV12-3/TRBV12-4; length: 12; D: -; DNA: TGTGCCAGCAGTCTGACAGGTAATGAGCAGTTCTTC; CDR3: CASSLTGNEQFF
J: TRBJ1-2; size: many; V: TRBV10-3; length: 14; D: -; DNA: TGTGCCATCAGTGAGGGGCGGGGGAGCTATGGCTACACCTTC; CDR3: CAISEGRGSYGYTF
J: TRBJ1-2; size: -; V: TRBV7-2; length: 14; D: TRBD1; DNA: TGTGCCAGCAGCTTTGGCAGGGGGCAGTCCGGCTACACCTTC; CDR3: CASSFGRGQSGYTF
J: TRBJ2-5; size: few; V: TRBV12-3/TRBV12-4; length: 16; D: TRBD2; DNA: TGTGCCAGCAGTTTAGCCCTAGCGGGGTACCAAGAGACCCAGTACTTC; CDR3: CASSLALAGYQETQYF
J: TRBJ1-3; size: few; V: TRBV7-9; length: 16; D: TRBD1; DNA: TGTGCCAGCAGCCTAACCGCAGGCACAGGGGAAAACACCATATATTTT; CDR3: CASSLTAGTGENTIYF
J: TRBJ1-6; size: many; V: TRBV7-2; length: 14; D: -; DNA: TGTGCCAGCAGCTTAAGTCAGTATAATTCACCCCTCCACTTT; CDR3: CASSLSQYNSPLHF
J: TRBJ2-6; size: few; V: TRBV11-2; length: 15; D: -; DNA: TGTGCCAGCAGCTCCCCCCGGACTGGGGCCAACGTCCTGACTTTC; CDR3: CASSSPRTGANVLTF
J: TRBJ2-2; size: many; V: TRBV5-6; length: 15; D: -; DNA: TGTGCCAGCAGCTCAGAGAAACAGGGCGCCGGGGAGCTGTTTTTT; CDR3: CASSSEKQGAGELFF
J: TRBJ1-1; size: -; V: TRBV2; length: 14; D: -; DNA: TGTGCCAGCAGTCCCCCTCTACACAACACTGAAGCTTTCTTT; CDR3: CASSPPLHNTEAFF
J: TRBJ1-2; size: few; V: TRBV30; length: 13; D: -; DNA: TGTGCCTGGAGTGGGGCAGTCCTATATGGCTACACCTTC; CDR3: CAWSGAVLYGYTF
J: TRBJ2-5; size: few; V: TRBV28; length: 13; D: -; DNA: TGTGCCAGCAGCACCGAAGCTGCAGGGACCCAGTACTTC; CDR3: CASSTEAAGTQYF
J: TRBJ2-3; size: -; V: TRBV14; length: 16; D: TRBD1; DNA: TGTGCCAGCAGCGACCGACAGGGGACGGGCACAGATACGCAGTATTTT; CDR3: CASSDRQGTGTDTQYF
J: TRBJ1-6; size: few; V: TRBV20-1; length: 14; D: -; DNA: TGCAGTGCTCCCCCCGACATAGGGGGTTCACCCCTCCACTTT; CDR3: CSAPPDIGGSPLHF
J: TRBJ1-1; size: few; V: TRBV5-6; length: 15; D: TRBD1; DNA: TGTGCCAGCAGCCCCTACGACAGGGTGAACACTGAAGCTTTCTTT; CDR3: CASSPYDRVNTEAFF
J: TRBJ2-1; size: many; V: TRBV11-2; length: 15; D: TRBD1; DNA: TGTGCCAGCAGGACCGGTTGGACAGGGACTAATGAGCAGTTCTTC; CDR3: CASRTGWTGTNEQFF
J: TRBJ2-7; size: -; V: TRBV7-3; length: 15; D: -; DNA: TGTGCCAGCAGCCCGACCGGGACCATCGCCAGCGAGCAGTACTTC; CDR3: CASSPTGTIASEQYF
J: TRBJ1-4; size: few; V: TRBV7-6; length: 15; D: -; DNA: TGTGCCAGCAGCCAGACTCCGGGGCCGAATGAAAAACTGTTTTTT; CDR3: CASSQTPGPNEKLFF
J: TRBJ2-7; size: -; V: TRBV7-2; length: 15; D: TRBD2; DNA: TGTGCCAGCAGCTTGGGACTAGCGGGGTTATACGAGCAGTACTTC; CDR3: CASSLGLAGLYEQYF
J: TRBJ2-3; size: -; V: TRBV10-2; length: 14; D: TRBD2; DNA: TGCGCCAGCCGACTAGCGGGAAACACAGATACGCAGTATTTT; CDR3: CASRLAGNTDTQYF
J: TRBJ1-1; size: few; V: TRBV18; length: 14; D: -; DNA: TGTGCCAGCTCACCCACTAGACTGAACACTGAAGCTTTCTTT; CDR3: CASSPTRLNTEAFF